What follows is one T cell receptor beta chain and its context. This entry belongs to a study of blood T cell repertoires in COVID-19. Study-level information: Samples came from the United States, Italy and Spain, spanning acute and convalescent COVID-19. Sources were T cells, B-cell-depleted T cells, or PBMCs; the material itself was cDNA or gDNA.

The CDR3 extends over 15 amino acids. Germline V gene sequence: CDR1 SGHVS, CDR2 FQNEAQ. V was clipped by 1 base and J by 1 base, with 10 bases between them. Authors' processing steps: Counts of nucleated cells, estimated from reference gene primer amplification, were obtained. Libraries were prepared by immunoSEQ multiplex PCR; TCRdb keeps only in-frame clonotypes and omits some of them. The DNA was the basis for D and trimming; V, J and clone size are from that table. The repertoire includes about 180,000 clones, around four fifths of them detected once, and under 10% sits in the top ten. The chain is built from TRBV7-8 and TRBJ1-1; D may be TRBD1 (6 bases). The specimen was peripheral blood. This clonotype was obtained from a woman in her 70s with COVID-19, enrolled during active disease. The CDR3 bases are TGTGCCAGCAGCTTAGGCCTAGGGGGGAACACTGAAGCTTTCTTT. Its protein is CASSLGLGGNTEAFF.